This TCR beta chain was sequenced in a study of CD8 T cells in Susac syndrome (dated by TCRdb to between 2018 and 2020). As for the study more broadly: Among the Susac syndrome patients who were sequenced, clinically active disease was present in six and clinical remission was observed in roughly 8. Repertoire sequencing was used to test whether CD8+ T cell activation and differentiation in Susac syndrome was antigen driven. At blood withdrawal, Susac syndrome patients were either therapy-naive, taking corticosteroids (in some cases with IVIg as well), or taking IVIg alone.

Peripheral blood CD8+ and CD4+ T cells from healthy donors, Susac syndrome patients and multiple sclerosis patients were profiled by high-throughput TCR beta sequencing. The Susac syndrome patients fulfilled recently defined diagnostic criteria for either definite or probable disease. Bulk CD8+ and CD4+ T cells were purified by magnetic negative isolation, whereas CD8+ TEMRA cells were enriched by FACS. Blood was drawn into EDTA tubes, processed within 24 hours, and PBMCs were isolated by density gradient centrifugation. PBMCs intended for TCR sequencing were cryopreserved in liquid nitrogen and were subsequently thawed in a 37 degrees C water bath. The sorted or isolated CD4+, CD8+ and CD8+ TEMRA cells had a purity of 90% or higher. From cysteine to phenylalanine, the CDR3 is 15 amino acids long. Left in the record is the CDR3 DNA by itself, 45 bases read in frame from the first base. Compared with germline, V lacks 2 bases and J lacks 5 bases; bases without a gene match: 2. The germline V gene (reference sequence) yields LNHNV for CDR1 and YYDKDF for CDR2.

Here is what the overall study found, with its caveats: In the CD4+ T cell repertoire of Susac syndrome patients, clonal expansion was not detected. The number of individuals in the TCR sequencing and HLA analysis was acknowledged as relatively small.

Of note for this clonotype: Which antigen it targets is not known. Base quality data are lacking; no much larger clone is found one base away.

RNA was extracted using the RNeasy kit, and about 0.45 to 1 microgram was reverse transcribed with random hexamers. The immunoSEQ multiplex PCR assay, covering 54 Vbeta and 13 Jbeta segments, was used to amplify TCR beta CDR3 regions. Bias from PCR amplification was corrected by using a synthetic template baseline for primer optimization and for computational correction. Under the source paper's analysis protocol: Only productive sequences were kept, with reads annotated to V, D and J genes according to IMGT and analyzed in immunoSEQ Analyzer. Clonality was computed as one minus Shannon entropy normalized by log2 of the number of productive unique sequences. For each patient and control, public and private clones were evaluated among the 100 most prevalent clones. Clones were defined as Susac-specific when absent from the healthy and MS cohorts, from roughly 1,000 published viral clones and from other ImmuneACCESS disease sequences. Through fastp at Q25 and MiXCR, TCRdb rebuilt clones from the public reads, retaining in-frame beta chains. Rows are unified per CDR3 protein, each entry keeping the most common DNA and genes. It is TCRdb's table, rather than the study itself, that gives the V and J calls and clone size. For this sample there are roughly 80,000 distinct CDR3 sequences; about 92% appear just once. Of the sample, more than 0.5% is held by the ten largest clones.

This TCR was recovered from a human donor with Susac syndrome. The specimen sequenced was CD4+ T cells from PBMCs. Rearrangement joined TRBV15 to TRBJ2-3; 12 middle bases align to TRBD2. The CDR3 in this case is CATSRSLAGGDTQYF. The base sequence is TGTGCCACCAGCAGATCACTAGCGGGAGGAGATACGCAGTATTTT.